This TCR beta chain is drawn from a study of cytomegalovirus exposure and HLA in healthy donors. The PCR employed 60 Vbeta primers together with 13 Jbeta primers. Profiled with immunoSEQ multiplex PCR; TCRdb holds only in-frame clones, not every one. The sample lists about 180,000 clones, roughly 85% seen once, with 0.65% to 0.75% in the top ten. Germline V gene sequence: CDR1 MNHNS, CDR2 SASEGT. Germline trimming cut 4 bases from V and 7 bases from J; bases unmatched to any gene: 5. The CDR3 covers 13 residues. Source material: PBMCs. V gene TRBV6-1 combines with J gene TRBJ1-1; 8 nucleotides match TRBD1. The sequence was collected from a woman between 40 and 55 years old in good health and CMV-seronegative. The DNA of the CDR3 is TGTGCCAGCAGTGGCAGGGGGCCGAATGAAGCTTTCTTT. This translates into CASSGRGPNEAFF.